The next 18 T cell receptor beta chains were all read from a single sample in a study of blood T cell repertoires in COVID-19. Some clones are missing from TCRdb's copy, which holds only in-frame ones; the method was immunoSEQ multiplex PCR. In the table there are about 270,000 clones, over 80% of which are singletons. Sequencing was performed on PBMCs or T cells enriched from blood (not recorded which). The receptor set was obtained from a woman aged 25 to 39 with acute COVID-19.

The chain recombines TRBV28 with TRBJ1-5; 8 bases agree with TRBD1. V was pared by 5 bases and J by 7 bases, with 13 bases of the junction left unmatched. CDR1 and CDR2 (germline): MDHEN, SYDVKM. The CDR3 is 16 amino acids. The CDR3 DNA reads as TGTGCCAGCAGTCGTGGCCAGGGGGCGAAAGGACAGCCCCAGCATTTT. This gives the protein CASSRGQGAKGQPQHF.

This chain uses TRBV6-6 with TRBJ2-7; D may be TRBD2 (5 bases). V lost 6 bases, J lost 5 bases, and 11 bases lay in between. Germline CDR1 and CDR2: MNHNY and SVGAGI (reference sequence). This CDR3 region has 12 residues. In DNA, the CDR3 is TGTGCCAGCAGGCGAGGACTTGACGAGCAGTACTTC. This gives the protein CASRRGLDEQYF.

V and J are TRBV6-5 and TRBJ2-7, with no clear D. The V gene lost 4 bases and the J gene lost 3 bases, with 7 bases spanning the gap. This CDR3 is 12 amino acids long. Germline V CDR1 and CDR2: MNHEY, SVGAGI. CDR3 loop: CASSSDIYEQYF. In nucleotides, the CDR3 is TGTGCCAGCAGTTCTGACATCTACGAGCAGTACTTC.

The chain recombines TRBV9 with TRBJ1-6, with 11 bases matching TRBD1. The germline V gene has CDR1 SGDLS and CDR2 YYNGEE. The CDR3 sequence is 16 residues long. The V and J ends lost 4 bases and 5 bases, in that order; junction bases with no gene match: 5. CDR3 DNA: TGTGCCAGCAGCCCCGGGACAGGGGGTAATAATTCACCCCTCCACTTT. Translating it yields CASSPGTGGNNSPLHF.

This chain uses TRBV11-2 with TRBJ1-2; the match to TRBD1 covers 9 bases. V was clipped by 0 bases and J by 7 bases; unmatched bases: 6. Germline V gives CDR1 SGHAT, CDR2 FQNNGV. This CDR3 region has 15 residues. The CDR3, as DNA: TGTGCCAGCAGCTTAGATGGGACAGGGTTGAGTGGCTACACCTTC. It codes for CASSLDGTGLSGYTF.

The chain carries TRBV10-2 and TRBJ2-1; perhaps TRBD1 as D (5 bases). The germline gives CDR1 WSHSY, CDR2 SAAADI. V shed 7 bases and J shed 5 bases, with 15 bases lying between them. This CDR3 has 14 residues. Written as DNA, the CDR3 is TGCGCCAGCACCCAAGGGGCAGCGCACAATGAGCAGTTCTTC. The encoded protein is CASTQGAAHNEQFF.

The chain couples TRBV27 to TRBJ1-5, with TRBD1 identical over 9 bases. The CDR3 totals 14 residues. Germline-derived CDR1 and CDR2 are MNHEY and SMNVEV (reference sequence). After removal of 5 bases from V and 11 bases from J, the junction contained 10 bases not matched to a gene. In DNA form, the CDR3 reads TGTGCCAGCAGTCAAGGGACAGGGCCCTGGGCCCAGCATTTT. It yields the protein CASSQGTGPWAQHF.

The V gene is TRBV5-1, the J gene TRBJ2-2; 14 nucleotides agree with TRBD2. Germline V gene sequence: CDR1 SGHRS, CDR2 YFSETQ. Trimming cost V 0 bases and J 9 bases; bases outside gene matches: 7. This CDR3 has 17 residues. CDR3 loop: CASSLGDRTSGRRELFF. CDR3 nucleotide sequence: TGCGCCAGCAGCTTGGGAGACAGGACTAGCGGGAGGAGGGAGCTGTTTTTT.

The chain couples TRBV7-9 to TRBJ2-7; tentative D call: TRBD2 (5 bases). Trimming cost V 0 bases and J 8 bases, with 8 bases left between them. Looked up from germline, CDR1 is SEHNR and CDR2 is FQNEAQ (reference sequence). The CDR3 covers 12 residues. The CDR3 bases are TGTGCCAGCAGCTTAGCGGGGAGTCAGCAGTACTTC. It encodes CASSLAGSQQYF.

This chain joins TRBV28 and TRBJ2-5, with D tentatively TRBD2 (5 bases). V gave up 1 base and J gave up 5 bases, with 11 bases separating them. The germline gives CDR1 MDHEN, CDR2 SYDVKM. This CDR3 has 14 residues. CDR3 sequence (DNA): TGTGCCAGCAGTTTATCCACCGGGATTGAGACCCAGTACTTC. Translated: CASSLSTGIETQYF.

The J gene is TRBJ2-7, the V gene TRBV5-1; maybe TRBD1 (5 bases). This CDR3 is built from 14 residues. V lost 1 base to trimming and J lost 7 bases, with 15 bases between them. The germline V gene encodes CDR1 SGHRS and CDR2 YFSETQ. CDR3 nucleotide sequence: TGCGCCAGCAGCTTGATTGGCCATAAGGGGGAGCAGTACTTC. Protein: CASSLIGHKGEQYF.

V is TRBV19 and J is TRBJ1-2, with D possibly being TRBD1 (5 bases). Per germline, CDR1 LNHDA and CDR2 SQIVND (reference sequence). V was cut by 4 bases and J by 4 bases, with 16 bases left in between. This CDR3 has 15 residues. Here the CDR3 reads CASSKGGQTRYGYTF. CDR3 DNA sequence: TGTGCCAGTAGTAAAGGTGGACAAACGCGCTATGGCTACACCTTC.

This clone was recorded once. The genes are TRBV27 and TRBJ2-7; possible D gene TRBD1, 5 bases. Germline lookup yields CDR1 MNHEY and CDR2 SMNVEV (reference sequence). CDR3 length: 13 residues. The V and J ends lost 2 bases and 5 bases respectively, with 10 bases between them. Written as DNA, the CDR3 is TGTGCCAGCAGTTTAAGCAGGGCCCACGAGCAGTACTTC. It yields the protein CASSLSRAHEQYF.

This clone was recorded only once. J is TRBJ1-6 and V is TRBV3-1 (or the pseudogene TRBV3-2); D unclear. CDR3 length equals 12 residues. Trimming removed 8 bases from V and 7 bases from J, with 9 bases in between. Germline V gene lookup returns CDR1 LGHDT and CDR2 YNNKEL (reference sequence). The CDR3 nucleotides are TGTGCCAGCGAGTCGGGGAATTCACCCCTCCACTTT. Translating it yields CASESGNSPLHF.

The chain links TRBV24-1 to TRBJ1-5, with 10 bases matching TRBD1. Germline CDR1 reads KGHDR; CDR2 reads SFDVKD. The CDR3 contains 19 residues. V shed 7 bases, J shed 5 bases, and the junction held 19 bases outside the gene matches. CDR3: CATSPSPGTGDGDYQPQHF. CDR3 nucleotides: TGTGCCACCAGCCCCTCCCCAGGGACAGGGGATGGTGATTATCAGCCCCAGCATTTT.

J is TRBJ1-4 and V is TRBV7-4; possibly TRBD1 for D (5 bases). Germline V gene lookup returns CDR1 SGHVT and CDR2 SQSDAQ. V was clipped by 1 base and J by 3 bases, with 15 bases between them. This CDR3 comprises 17 residues. In DNA, the CDR3 is TGTGCCAGCAGCTTAGTGGGTCGGAGGGGACCTAATGAAAAACTGTTTTTT. Translation gives CASSLVGRRGPNEKLFF.

J is TRBJ2-7 and V is TRBV19, with 9 nucleotides matching TRBD1. V shed 1 base and J 0 bases; nucleotides not matched to a gene: 4. Germline loops: CDR1 LNHDA, CDR2 SQIVND (reference sequence). The CDR3 is made up of 16 amino acids. The CDR3 region has the DNA TGTGCCAGTAGTATAGCGGGGACAGGGAGCTCCTACGAGCAGTACTTC. Translation: CASSIAGTGSSYEQYF.

This clone was seen only once. The chain is built from TRBV28 and TRBJ1-2; D uncertain. Per the germline V gene, CDR1 is MDHEN and CDR2 is SYDVKM. The V gene lost 1 base and the J gene lost 0 bases, with 6 bases spanning the gap. The CDR3 spans 14 residues. CDR3 coding DNA: TGTGCCAGCAGTTTATCTCCCCCTAACTATGGCTACACCTTC. The encoded protein is CASSLSPPNYGYTF.